The clone carrying this T cell receptor (beta chain) has at least ten counts. Its antigen is currently unknown. The data are from a study of beta chain features in type 1 diabetes. Every isolated RNA sample was fully reverse transcribed, so sequencing captured expressed TCRB transcripts. The method was immunoSEQ multiplex PCR; TCRdb's version includes in-frame clones alone and lacks a portion of them. The data contain about 180,000 clones, over 6% of them singletons. General study findings and limits: A moderate, significant TCRB CDR3 shortening appeared in type 1 diabetes across four CD4+ subsets.

Trimming removed 5 bases from V and 5 bases from J, with 12 bases in between. The CDR3 consists of 12 residues. Germline CDR1 GTSNPN, CDR2 SVGIG (reference sequence). The sequence derives from a young man with type 1 diabetes. Material: central memory CD4+ T cells from blood. The J gene is TRBJ2-5, the V gene TRBV30, with D possibly TRBD1 on 5 matching bases. The CDR3 here is CAWAQTAETQYF. CDR3 bases: TGTGCCTGGGCCCAGACAGCGGAGACCCAGTACTTC. Variable domain in full (rest from reference TRBV30 and TRBJ2-5): SQTIHQWPATLVQPVGSPLSLECTVEGTSNPNLYWYRQAAGRGLQLLFYSVGIGQISSEVPQNLSASRPQDRQFILSSKKLLLSDSGFYLCAWAQTAETQYFGPGTRLLVL.